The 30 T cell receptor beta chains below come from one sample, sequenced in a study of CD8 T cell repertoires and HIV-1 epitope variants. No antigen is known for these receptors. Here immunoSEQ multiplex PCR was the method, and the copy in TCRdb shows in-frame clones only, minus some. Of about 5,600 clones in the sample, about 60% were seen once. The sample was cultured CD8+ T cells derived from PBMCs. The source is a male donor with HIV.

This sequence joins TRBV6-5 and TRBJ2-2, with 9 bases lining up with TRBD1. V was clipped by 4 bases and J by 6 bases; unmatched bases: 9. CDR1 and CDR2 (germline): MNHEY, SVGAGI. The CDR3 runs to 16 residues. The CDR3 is CASSLHLRQGAGELFF. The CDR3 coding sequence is TGTGCCAGCAGTTTACACCTCCGACAGGGGGCCGGGGAGCTGTTTTTT.

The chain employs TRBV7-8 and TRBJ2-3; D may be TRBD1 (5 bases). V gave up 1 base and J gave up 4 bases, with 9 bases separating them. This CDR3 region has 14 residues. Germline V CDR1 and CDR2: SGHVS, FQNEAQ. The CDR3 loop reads CASSLGQGADTQYF. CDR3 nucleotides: TGTGCCAGCAGCTTAGGGCAGGGTGCAGATACGCAGTATTTT.

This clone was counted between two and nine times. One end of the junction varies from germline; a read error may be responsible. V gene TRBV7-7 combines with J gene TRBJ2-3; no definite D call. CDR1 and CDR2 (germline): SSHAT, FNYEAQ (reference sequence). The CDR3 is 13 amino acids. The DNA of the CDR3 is TGTGCTAGCAGCTTAGAAGGCACAGATACGCAGTATTTT. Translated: CASSLEGTDTQYF.

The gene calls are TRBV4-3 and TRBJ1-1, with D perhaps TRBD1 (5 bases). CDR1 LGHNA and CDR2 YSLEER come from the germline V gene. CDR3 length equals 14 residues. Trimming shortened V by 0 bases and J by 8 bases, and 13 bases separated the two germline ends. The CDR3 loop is CASSQDWGLGEAFF. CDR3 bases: TGCGCCAGCAGCCAAGATTGGGGCCTCGGAGAAGCTTTCTTT.

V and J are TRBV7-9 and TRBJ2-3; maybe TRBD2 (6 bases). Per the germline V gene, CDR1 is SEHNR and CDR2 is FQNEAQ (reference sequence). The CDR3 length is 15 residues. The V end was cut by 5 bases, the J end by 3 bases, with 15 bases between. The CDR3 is CASSARDSATDTQYF. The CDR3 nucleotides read TGTGCCAGCAGCGCTCGGGACTCGGCGACAGATACGCAGTATTTT.

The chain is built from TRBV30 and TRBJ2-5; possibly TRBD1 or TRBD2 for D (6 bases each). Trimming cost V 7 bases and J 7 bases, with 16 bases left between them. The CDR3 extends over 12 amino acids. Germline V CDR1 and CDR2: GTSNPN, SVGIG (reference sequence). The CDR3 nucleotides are TGTGCCTCACAACAGGGAGCGGGGACCCAGTACTTC. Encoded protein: CASQQGAGTQYF. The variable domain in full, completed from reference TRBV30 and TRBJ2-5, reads SQTIHQWPATLVQPVGSPLSLECTVEGTSNPNLYWYRQAAGRGLQLLFYSVGIGQISSEVPQNLSASRPQDRQFILSSKKLLLSDSGFYLCASQQGAGTQYFGPGTRLLVL.

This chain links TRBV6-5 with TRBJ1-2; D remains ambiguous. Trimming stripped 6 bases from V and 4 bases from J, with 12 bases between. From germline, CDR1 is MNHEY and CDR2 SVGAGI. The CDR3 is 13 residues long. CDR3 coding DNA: TGTGCCAGCAGCCCCGACTGGAGCTATGGCTACACCTTC. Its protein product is CASSPDWSYGYTF.

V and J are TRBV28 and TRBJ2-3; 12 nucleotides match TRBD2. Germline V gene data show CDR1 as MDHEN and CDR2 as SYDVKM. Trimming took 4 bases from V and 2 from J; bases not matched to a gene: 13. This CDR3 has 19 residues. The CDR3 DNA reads TGTGCCAGCAGTTCCTCGACTAGCGGGGGCCTCTACCTCACAGATACGCAGTATTTT. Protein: CASSSSTSGGLYLTDTQYF.

The CDR3 sequence is CAIRQGGLAGGEETQYF. The CDR3 region has the DNA TGTGCCATTCGACAGGGAGGGCTAGCGGGAGGAGAAGAGACCCAGTACTTC. V usage is TRBV10-3 and J usage is TRBJ2-5, with 11 bases fitting TRBD2. Losses at the gene ends were 9 bases for V and 3 bases for J; bases not matched to a gene: 15. From germline, CDR1 is ENHRY and CDR2 SYGVKD. The CDR3 loop spans 17 amino acids.

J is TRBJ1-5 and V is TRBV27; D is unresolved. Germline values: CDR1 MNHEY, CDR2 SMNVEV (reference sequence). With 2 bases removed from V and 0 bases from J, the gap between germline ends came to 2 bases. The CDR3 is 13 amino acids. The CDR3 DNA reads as TGTGCCAGCAGTTTAAGTAGCAATCAGCCCCAGCATTTT. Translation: CASSLSSNQPQHF.

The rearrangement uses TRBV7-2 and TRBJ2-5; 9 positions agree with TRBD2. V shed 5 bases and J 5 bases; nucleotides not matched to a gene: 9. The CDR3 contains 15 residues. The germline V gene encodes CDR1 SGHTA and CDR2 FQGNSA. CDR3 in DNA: TGTGCCAGCAGCCCGGCGGGAGGGCGGGACGAGACCCAGTACTTC. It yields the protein CASSPAGGRDETQYF.

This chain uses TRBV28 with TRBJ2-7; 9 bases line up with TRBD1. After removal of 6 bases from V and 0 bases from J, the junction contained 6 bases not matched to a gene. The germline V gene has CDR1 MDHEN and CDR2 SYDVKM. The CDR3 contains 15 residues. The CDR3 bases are TGTGCCAGCAGCCTACAGGGGGCCACCTCCTACGAGCAGTACTTC. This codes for CASSLQGATSYEQYF.

CDR3 in amino acids: CASSPPGTGGNEQFF. DNA for the CDR3: TGTGCCAGCAGTCCCCCCGGGACAGGGGGCAATGAGCAGTTCTTC. V usage is TRBV28 and J usage is TRBJ2-1, with 11 nucleotides matching TRBD1. The germline V gene has CDR1 MDHEN and CDR2 SYDVKM. CDR3 length: 15 amino acids. V gave up 5 bases and J gave up 6 bases; unmatched junction bases: 6.

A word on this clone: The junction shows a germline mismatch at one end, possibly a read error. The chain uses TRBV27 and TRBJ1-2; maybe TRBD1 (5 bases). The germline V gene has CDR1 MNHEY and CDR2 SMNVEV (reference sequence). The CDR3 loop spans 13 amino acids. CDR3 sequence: CACSLGAVYGYTF. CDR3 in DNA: TGTGCCTGCAGTTTAGGGGCAGTCTATGGCTACACCTTC.

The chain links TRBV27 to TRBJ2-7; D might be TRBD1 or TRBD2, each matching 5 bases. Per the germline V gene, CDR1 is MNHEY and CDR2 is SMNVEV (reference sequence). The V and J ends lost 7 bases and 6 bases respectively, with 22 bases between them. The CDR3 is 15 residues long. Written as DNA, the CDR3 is TGTGCCAGCACCCCCCATCCGGACGGGACGGGCGAGCAGTACTTC. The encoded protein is CASTPHPDGTGEQYF.

The CDR3 coding sequence is TGTGCCAGCAGGATTACAGGGGGAGACACTGAAGCTTTCTTT. It translates to CASRITGGDTEAFF. The V and J genes are TRBV5-4 and TRBJ1-1; TRBD1 aligns across 8 bases. Trimming at V came to 5 bases and at J to 3 bases, leaving 6 bases not matched to a gene. Germline CDR1 reads SGHNT; CDR2 reads YYREEE (reference sequence). This CDR3 region has 14 residues.

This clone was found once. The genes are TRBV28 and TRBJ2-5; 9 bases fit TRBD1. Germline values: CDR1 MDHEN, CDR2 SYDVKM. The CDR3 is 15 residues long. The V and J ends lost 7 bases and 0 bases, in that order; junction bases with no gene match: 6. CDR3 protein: CASTPTGGNQETQYF. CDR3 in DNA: TGTGCCAGCACTCCGACAGGGGGAAACCAAGAGACCCAGTACTTC.

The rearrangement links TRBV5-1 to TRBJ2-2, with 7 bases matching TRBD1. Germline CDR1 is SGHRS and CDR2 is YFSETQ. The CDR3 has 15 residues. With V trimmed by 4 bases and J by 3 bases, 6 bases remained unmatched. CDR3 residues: CASSGQVPDTGELFF. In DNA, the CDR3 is TGCGCCAGCAGCGGACAGGTTCCGGACACCGGGGAGCTGTTTTTT.

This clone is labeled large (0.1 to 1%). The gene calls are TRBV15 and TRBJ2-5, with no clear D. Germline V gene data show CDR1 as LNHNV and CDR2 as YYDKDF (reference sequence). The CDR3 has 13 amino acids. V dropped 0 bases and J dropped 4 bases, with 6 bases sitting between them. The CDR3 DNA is TGTGCCACCAGCAGAGATCGGAGAGAGACCCAGTACTTC. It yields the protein CATSRDRRETQYF.

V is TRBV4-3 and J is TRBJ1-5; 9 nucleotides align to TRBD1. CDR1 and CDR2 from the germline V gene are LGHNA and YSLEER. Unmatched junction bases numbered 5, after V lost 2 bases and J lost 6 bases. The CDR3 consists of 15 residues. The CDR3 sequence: CASSQTYRGRQPQHF. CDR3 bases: TGCGCCAGCAGCCAAACTTACAGGGGGCGTCAGCCCCAGCATTTT.

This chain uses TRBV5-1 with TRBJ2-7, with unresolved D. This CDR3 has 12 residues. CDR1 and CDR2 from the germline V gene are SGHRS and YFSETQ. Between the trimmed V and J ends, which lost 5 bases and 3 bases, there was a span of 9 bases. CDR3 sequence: CASRGYNYEQYF. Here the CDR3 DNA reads TGCGCCAGCAGGGGCTATAACTACGAGCAGTACTTC.

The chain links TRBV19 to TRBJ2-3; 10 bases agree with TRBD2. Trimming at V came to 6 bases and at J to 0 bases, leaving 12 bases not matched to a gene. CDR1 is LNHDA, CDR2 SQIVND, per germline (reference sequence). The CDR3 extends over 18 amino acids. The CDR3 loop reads CASRGSGGLLPSTDTQYF. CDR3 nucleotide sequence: TGTGCCAGTAGAGGTAGCGGGGGGCTTTTACCTAGCACAGATACGCAGTATTTT.

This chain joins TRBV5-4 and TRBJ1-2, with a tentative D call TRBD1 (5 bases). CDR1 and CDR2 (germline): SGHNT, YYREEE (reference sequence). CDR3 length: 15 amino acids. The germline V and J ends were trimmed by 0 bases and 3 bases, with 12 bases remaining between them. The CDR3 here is CASSLDLDSDYGYTF. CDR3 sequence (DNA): TGTGCCAGCAGCTTGGATTTAGACAGCGACTATGGCTACACCTTC.

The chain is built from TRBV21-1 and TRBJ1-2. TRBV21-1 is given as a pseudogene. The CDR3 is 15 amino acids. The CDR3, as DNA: TGTGCCAGCAGCAAAAAGGGGGGGACACACTATGGCTACACCTTC. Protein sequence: CASSKKGGTHYGYTF.

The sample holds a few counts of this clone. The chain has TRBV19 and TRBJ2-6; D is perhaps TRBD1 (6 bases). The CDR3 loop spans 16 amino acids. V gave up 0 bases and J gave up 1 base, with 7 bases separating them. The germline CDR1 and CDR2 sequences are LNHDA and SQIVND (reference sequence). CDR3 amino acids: CASSIDQGSGANVLTF. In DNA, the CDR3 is TGTGCCAGTAGTATAGATCAGGGGTCTGGGGCCAACGTCCTGACTTTC.

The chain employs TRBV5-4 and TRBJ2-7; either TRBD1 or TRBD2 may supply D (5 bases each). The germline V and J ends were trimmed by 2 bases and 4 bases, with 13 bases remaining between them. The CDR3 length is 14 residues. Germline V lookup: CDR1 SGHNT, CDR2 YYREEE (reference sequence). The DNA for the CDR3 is TGTGCCAGCAGCTTTTCCCAGGGAGTTTACGAGCAGTACTTC. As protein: CASSFSQGVYEQYF.

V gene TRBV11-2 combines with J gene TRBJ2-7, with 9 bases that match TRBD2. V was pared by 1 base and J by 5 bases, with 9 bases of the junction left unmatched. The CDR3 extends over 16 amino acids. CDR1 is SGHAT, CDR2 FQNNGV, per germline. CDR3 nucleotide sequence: TGTGCCAGCAGCTTAGGTGGCGGGAGGGCGCAGAACGAGCAGTACTTC. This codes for CASSLGGGRAQNEQYF.

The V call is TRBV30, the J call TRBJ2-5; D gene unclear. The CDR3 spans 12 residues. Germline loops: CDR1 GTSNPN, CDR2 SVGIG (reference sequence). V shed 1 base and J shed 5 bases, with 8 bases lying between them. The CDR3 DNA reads TGTGCCTGGAGTGCGGTCCGGGAGACCCAGTACTTC. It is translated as CAWSAVRETQYF. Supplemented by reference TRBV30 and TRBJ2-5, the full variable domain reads SQTIHQWPATLVQPVGSPLSLECTVEGTSNPNLYWYRQAAGRGLQLLFYSVGIGQISSEVPQNLSASRPQDRQFILSSKKLLLSDSGFYLCAWSAVRETQYFGPGTRLLVL.

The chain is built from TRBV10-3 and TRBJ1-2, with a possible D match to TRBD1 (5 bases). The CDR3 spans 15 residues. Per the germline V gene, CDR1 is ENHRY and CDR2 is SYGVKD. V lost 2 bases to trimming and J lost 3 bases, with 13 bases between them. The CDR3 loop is CAISEGFGADYGYTF. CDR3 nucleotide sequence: TGTGCCATCAGTGAGGGATTTGGGGCGGACTATGGCTACACCTTC.

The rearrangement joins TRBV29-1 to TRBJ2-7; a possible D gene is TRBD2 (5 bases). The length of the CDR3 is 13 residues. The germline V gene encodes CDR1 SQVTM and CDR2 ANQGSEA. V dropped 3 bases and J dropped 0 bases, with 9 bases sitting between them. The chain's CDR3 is CSVDSGSSYEQYF. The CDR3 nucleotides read TGCAGCGTTGACTCGGGGAGCTCCTACGAGCAGTACTTC.